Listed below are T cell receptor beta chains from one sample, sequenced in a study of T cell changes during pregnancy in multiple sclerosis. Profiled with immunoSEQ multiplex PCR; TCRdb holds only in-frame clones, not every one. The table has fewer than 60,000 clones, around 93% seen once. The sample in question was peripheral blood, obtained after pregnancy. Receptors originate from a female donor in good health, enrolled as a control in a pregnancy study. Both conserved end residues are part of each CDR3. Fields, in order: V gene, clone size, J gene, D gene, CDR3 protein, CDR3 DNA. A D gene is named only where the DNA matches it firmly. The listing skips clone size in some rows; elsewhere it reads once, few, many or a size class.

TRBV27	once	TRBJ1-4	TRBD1	CATLPGQGGEKLFF	TGTGCCACCCTACCGGGACAGGGGGGAGAAAAACTGTTTTTT
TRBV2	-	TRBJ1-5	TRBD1	CASRGTGDNQPQHF	TGTGCCAGCAGAGGGACAGGGGACAATCAGCCCCAGCATTTT
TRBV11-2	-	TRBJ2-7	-	CASSLGRERFEQYF	TGTGCCAGCAGCTTAGGGCGCGAGCGTTTCGAGCAGTACTTC
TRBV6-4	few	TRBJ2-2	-	CASSATATGELFF	TGTGCCAGCAGTGCAACAGCTACCGGGGAGCTGTTTTTT
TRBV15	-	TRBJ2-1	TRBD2	CATSRERTSRNEQFF	TGTGCCACCAGCAGAGAAAGGACTAGCAGGAATGAGCAGTTCTTC
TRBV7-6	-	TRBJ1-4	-	CASSLRIWEKLFF	TGTGCCAGCAGCTTGAGGATATGGGAAAAACTGTTTTTT
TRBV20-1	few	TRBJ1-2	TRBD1	CSAARDSGYTF	TGCAGTGCTGCCCGGGACAGTGGCTACACCTTC
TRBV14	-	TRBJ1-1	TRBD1	CASSQLGTGGRSQNTEAFF	TGTGCCAGCAGCCAACTGGGGACAGGGGGCAGAAGTCAGAACACTGAAGCTTTCTTT
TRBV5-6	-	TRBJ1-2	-	CASSRRGSSYGYTF	TGTGCCAGCAGCCGTAGGGGTTCTAGCTATGGCTACACCTTC
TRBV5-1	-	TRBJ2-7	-	CASSPGQNYEQYF	TGCGCCAGCAGCCCCGGACAGAATTACGAGCAGTACTTC
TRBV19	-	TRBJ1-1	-	CASSIFYVGSTEAFF	TGTGCCAGTAGTATCTTCTACGTGGGGAGCACTGAAGCTTTCTTT
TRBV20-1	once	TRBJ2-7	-	CSAHQGYEQYF	TGCAGTGCTCACCAGGGCTACGAGCAGTACTTC
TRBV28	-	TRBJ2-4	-	CASSPGRGGTNIQYF	TGTGCCAGCAGTCCGGGACGAGGGGGAACGAACATTCAGTACTTC
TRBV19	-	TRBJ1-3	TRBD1	CASRDGQGASNTIYF	TGTGCCAGTAGGGACGGACAGGGGGCTTCGAACACCATATATTTT
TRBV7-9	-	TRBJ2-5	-	CASSFWTSQETQYF	TGTGCCAGCAGCTTTTGGACAAGCCAAGAGACCCAGTACTTC
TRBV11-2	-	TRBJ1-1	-	CASSSQGYEAFF	TGTGCCAGCAGCTCACAGGGATATGAAGCTTTCTTT
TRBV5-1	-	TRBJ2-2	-	CASSLGRAGELFF	TGCGCCAGCAGCTTGGGGAGGGCCGGGGAGCTGTTTTTT
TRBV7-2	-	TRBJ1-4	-	CASSLNRQAGRGGLFF	TGTGCCAGCAGCCTGAATAGACAGGCGGGTAGGGGTGGGCTGTTTTTT
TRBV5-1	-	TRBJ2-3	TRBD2	CASSLVGTSGTDTQYF	TGCGCCAGCAGCTTGGTAGGTACTAGCGGCACAGATACGCAGTATTTT
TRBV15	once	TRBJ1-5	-	CATSREGRGNQPQHF	TGTGCCACCAGCAGAGAGGGGCGGGGGAATCAGCCCCAGCATTTT
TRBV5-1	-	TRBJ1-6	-	CASSLDSLNSPLHF	TGCGCCAGCAGCCTGGACAGCCTTAATTCACCCCTCCACTTT
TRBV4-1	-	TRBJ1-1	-	CASSQRSGGENTEAFF	TGCGCCAGCAGCCAGAGGAGTGGGGGGGAGAACACTGAAGCTTTCTTT
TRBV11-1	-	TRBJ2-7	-	CASSSTYEQYF	TGTGCCAGCAGCTCTACCTACGAGCAGTACTTC
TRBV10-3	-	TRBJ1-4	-	CAISESTRGRGEKLFF	TGTGCCATCAGTGAGTCGACTCGTGGACGGGGGGAAAAACTGTTTTTT
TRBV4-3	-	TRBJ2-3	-	CASSQVLDSSVGDTQYF	TGCGCCAGCAGCCAAGTCCTCGACAGTTCGGTGGGAGATACGCAGTATTTT
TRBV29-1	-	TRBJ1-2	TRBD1	CSAVTGNGRGYTF	TGCAGCGCTGTGACAGGGAATGGCCGAGGCTACACCTTC
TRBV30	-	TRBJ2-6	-	CAWSVIPSSGANVLTF	TGTGCCTGGAGTGTAATTCCCTCCTCTGGGGCCAACGTCCTGACTTTC
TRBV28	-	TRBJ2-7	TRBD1	CASSLTGGSIYEQYF	TGTGCCAGCAGTTTAACAGGGGGCTCCATCTACGAGCAGTACTTC
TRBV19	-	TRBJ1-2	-	CASSKGGSGYTF	TGTGCCAGTAGTAAGGGAGGGTCTGGCTACACCTTC
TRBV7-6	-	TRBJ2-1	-	CASSLASQGLEQFF	TGTGCCAGCAGCTTAGCATCCCAGGGGCTCGAGCAGTTCTTC
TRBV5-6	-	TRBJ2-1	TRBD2	CASPEPASGRIEQFF	TGTGCCAGCCCCGAACCGGCTAGCGGGAGGATTGAGCAGTTCTTC
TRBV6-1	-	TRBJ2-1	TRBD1	CASSDLQGAGYNEQFF	TGTGCCAGCAGTGACCTACAGGGGGCAGGGTACAATGAGCAGTTCTTC
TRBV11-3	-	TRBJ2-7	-	CASSSPTGGGLTSAYEQYF	TGTGCCAGCAGCTCTCCCACCGGAGGAGGGCTCACCTCAGCCTACGAGCAGTACTTC
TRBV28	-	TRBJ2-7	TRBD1	CASSPTGVGAYEQYF	TGTGCCAGCAGTCCAACAGGGGTTGGGGCCTACGAGCAGTACTTC
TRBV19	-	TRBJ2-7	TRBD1	CASSTGDRPYEQYF	TGTGCCAGTAGTACGGGGGACAGGCCCTACGAGCAGTACTTC
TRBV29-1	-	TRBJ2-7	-	CSVVDPSYEQYF	TGCAGCGTTGTAGACCCTTCCTACGAGCAGTACTTC
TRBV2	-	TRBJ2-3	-	CASSRTGSEADTQYF	TGTGCCAGCAGTCGAACAGGGTCGGAAGCAGATACGCAGTATTTT
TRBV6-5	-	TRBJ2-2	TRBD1	CASSYDRGRRTGELFF	TGTGCCAGCAGTTACGACAGGGGGCGCCGGACCGGGGAGCTGTTTTTT
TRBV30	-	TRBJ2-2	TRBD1	CAWAVRDRGSGELFF	TGTGCCTGGGCGGTCCGCGACAGGGGGTCCGGGGAGCTGTTTTTT
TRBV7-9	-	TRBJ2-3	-	CASSLAVLPEDTQYF	TGTGCCAGCAGCTTAGCGGTCCTACCTGAGGATACGCAGTATTTT
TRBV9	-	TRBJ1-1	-	CASTQGGGDTEAFF	TGTGCCAGCACTCAAGGGGGTGGCGACACTGAAGCTTTCTTT
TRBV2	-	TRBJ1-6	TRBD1	CASRGQGDSPLHF	TGTGCCAGCAGGGGACAGGGGGATTCACCCCTCCACTTT
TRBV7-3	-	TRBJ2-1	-	CASSLASGHSYNEQFF	TGTGCCAGCAGCTTAGCCTCAGGGCACTCCTACAATGAGCAGTTCTTC
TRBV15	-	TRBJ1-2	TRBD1	CATSRGSGTGGGYTF	TGTGCCACCAGCAGAGGTTCCGGGACAGGGGGTGGCTACACCTTC
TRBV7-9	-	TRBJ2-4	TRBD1	CASSSDRALAKNIQYF	TGTGCCAGCAGCTCCGACAGGGCCTTAGCCAAAAACATTCAGTACTTC
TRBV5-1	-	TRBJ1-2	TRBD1	CASSLGQGADGYTF	TGCGCCAGCAGCTTGGGCCAGGGGGCGGATGGCTACACCTTC
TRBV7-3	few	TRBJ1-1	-	CASSIRQNTEAFF	TGTGCCAGCAGCATAAGACAGAACACTGAAGCTTTCTTT
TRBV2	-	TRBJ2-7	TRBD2	CASSREGIMYEQYF	TGTGCCAGCAGTCGGGAGGGGATTATGTACGAGCAGTACTTC
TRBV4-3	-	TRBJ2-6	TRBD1	CASSPTGTAGANVLTF	TGCGCCAGCAGCCCAACCGGGACAGCTGGGGCCAACGTCCTGACTTTC
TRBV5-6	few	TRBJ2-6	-	CASSLSRGATGANVLTF	TGTGCCAGCAGCTTGAGCCGGGGGGCCACTGGGGCCAACGTCCTGACTTTC
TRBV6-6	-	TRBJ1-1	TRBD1	CASRDRWDTEAFF	TGTGCCAGCAGGGACAGGTGGGACACTGAAGCTTTCTTT
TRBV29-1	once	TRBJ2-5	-	CSVFPNSETQYF	TGCAGCGTTTTCCCCAATTCAGAGACCCAGTACTTC
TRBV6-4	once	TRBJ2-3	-	CASSEGEGHTDTQYF	TGTGCCAGCAGTGAGGGAGAGGGCCACACAGATACGCAGTATTTT
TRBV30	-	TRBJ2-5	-	CAWGDKQFQETQYF	TGTGCCTGGGGGGACAAGCAATTTCAAGAGACCCAGTACTTC
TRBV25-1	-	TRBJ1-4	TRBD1	CASSESRDREPRLFF	TGTGCCAGCAGTGAATCCAGGGACAGGGAGCCACGACTGTTTTTT
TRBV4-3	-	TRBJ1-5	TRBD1	CASSQRQGKSNQPQHF	TGCGCCAGCAGCCAGCGACAGGGAAAAAGCAATCAGCCCCAGCATTTT
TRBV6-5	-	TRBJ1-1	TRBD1	CASSYDGTGGFSEAFF	TGTGCCAGCAGTTACGACGGGACAGGGGGCTTCTCTGAAGCTTTCTTT
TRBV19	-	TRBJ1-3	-	CASSPSGNTIYF	TGTGCCAGTAGTCCATCTGGAAACACCATATATTTT
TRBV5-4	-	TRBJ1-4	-	CASSSGEGNEKLFF	TGTGCCAGCAGCTCCGGGGAAGGTAATGAAAAACTGTTTTTT
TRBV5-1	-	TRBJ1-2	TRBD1	CASSLVASGGYGYTF	TGCGCCAGCAGCTTGGTAGCGTCAGGGGGTTATGGCTACACCTTC